These 5 T cell receptor beta chains share one sample of origin, sequenced in a study of cytomegalovirus exposure and HLA in healthy donors. PCR employed 60 Vbeta and 13 Jbeta primers. The table came from immunoSEQ multiplex PCR; TCRdb's copy has only in-frame clones and leaves some out. Found here are roughly 200,000 clones, around 77% of them singletons; the top ten hold 1.5% to 2%. Sequencing was performed on PBMCs. These receptors originate from a man aged 25-40 years in good health and CMV-seronegative.

There are a few counts of this clone. This chain links TRBV27 with TRBJ1-6; 8 bases agree with TRBD1. With 7 bases clipped from V and 9 bases from J, the junction kept 17 bases outside the gene matches. The germline CDR1 and CDR2 sequences are MNHEY and SMNVEV (reference sequence). The CDR3 contains 17 residues. The CDR3 loop reads CASKRSSTGTGTSPLHF. The CDR3 DNA reads as TGTGCCAGCAAAAGAAGTTCCACCGGGACAGGTACTTCACCCCTCCACTTT.

This sequence joins TRBV7-7 and TRBJ2-1; 10 positions match TRBD2. J gave up 8 bases and V 5 bases, and 9 bases lay outside the gene matches. CDR3 size: 15 residues. The germline gives CDR1 SSHAT, CDR2 FNYEAQ (reference sequence). The CDR3 sequence: CASSQAGGPFDEQFF. CDR3 bases: TGTGCCAGCAGCCAAGCGGGAGGGCCTTTCGATGAGCAGTTCTTC.

V and J are TRBV5-1 and TRBJ1-1, with D possibly TRBD1 on 5 matching bases. The germline V and J ends were trimmed by 4 bases and 0 bases, with 13 bases remaining between them. The germline V gene has CDR1 SGHRS and CDR2 YFSETQ. The CDR3 length is 15 residues. The CDR3 region is CASSMDAGLNTEAFF. The CDR3 nucleotides read TGCGCCAGCAGCATGGACGCGGGGCTGAACACTGAAGCTTTCTTT.

This chain links TRBV29-1 with TRBJ1-1, with TRBD1 as a possible D gene (5 bases). CDR1 is SQVTM, CDR2 ANQGSEA, per germline. The CDR3 length is 13 residues. The ends were cut back, 0 bases at V and 2 bases at J, with 7 bases in the middle. CDR3 sequence: CSVEEGVNTEAFF. Here the CDR3 DNA reads TGCAGCGTTGAAGAAGGGGTTAACACTGAAGCTTTCTTT. The variable domain in full, with the rest retrieved from reference TRBV29-1 and TRBJ1-1, is SAVISQKPSRDICQRGTSLTIQCQVDSQVTMMFWYRQQPGQSLTLIATANQGSEATYESGFVIDKFPISRPNLTFSTLTVSNMSPEDSSIYLCSVEEGVNTEAFFGQGTRLTVV.

Concerning this clone: Different DNA sequences within this sample yield the same CDR3. The J gene is TRBJ1-5, the V gene TRBV15, with D perhaps TRBD1 (6 bases). V was pared by 0 bases and J by 4 bases, with 10 bases between. Germline values: CDR1 LNHNV, CDR2 YYDKDF (reference sequence). This CDR3 has 15 residues. CDR3 in DNA: TGTGCCACCAGCAGAGAGAAGGGGGTAAATCAGCCCCAGCATTTT. Amino acid sequence: CATSREKGVNQPQHF.